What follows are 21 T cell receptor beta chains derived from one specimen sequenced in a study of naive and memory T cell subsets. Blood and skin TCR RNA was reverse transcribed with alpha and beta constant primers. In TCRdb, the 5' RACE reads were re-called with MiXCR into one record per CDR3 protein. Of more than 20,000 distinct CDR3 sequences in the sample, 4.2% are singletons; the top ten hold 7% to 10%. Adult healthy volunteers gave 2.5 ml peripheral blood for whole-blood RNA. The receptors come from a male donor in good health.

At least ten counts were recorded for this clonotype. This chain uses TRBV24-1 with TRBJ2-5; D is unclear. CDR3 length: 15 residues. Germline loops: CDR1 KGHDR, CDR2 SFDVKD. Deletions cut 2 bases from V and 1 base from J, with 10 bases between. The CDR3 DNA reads TGTGCCACCAGTGATTCCCGACTGTTCCAAGAGACCCAGTACTTC. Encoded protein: CATSDSRLFQETQYF.

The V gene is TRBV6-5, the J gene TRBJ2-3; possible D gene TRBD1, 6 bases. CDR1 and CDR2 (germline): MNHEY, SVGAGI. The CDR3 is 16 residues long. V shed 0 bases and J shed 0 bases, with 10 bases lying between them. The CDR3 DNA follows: TGTGCCAGCAGTTACTCCACCGGACAGAGCACAGATACGCAGTATTTT. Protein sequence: CASSYSTGQSTDTQYF.

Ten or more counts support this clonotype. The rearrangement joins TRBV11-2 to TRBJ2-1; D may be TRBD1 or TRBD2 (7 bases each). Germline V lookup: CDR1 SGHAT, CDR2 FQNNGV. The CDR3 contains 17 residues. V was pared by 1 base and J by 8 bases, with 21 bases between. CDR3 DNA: TGTGCCAGCAGCTTAGTCCCTAACAGGGGACTACAGTATGAGCAGTTCTTC. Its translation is CASSLVPNRGLQYEQFF.

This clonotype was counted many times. The CDR3, as DNA: TGTGCCAGCAGTTCCTGGGACAGGGTTTACATTCAGTACTTC. This translates into CASSSWDRVYIQYF. This sequence joins TRBV27 and TRBJ2-4, with TRBD1 identical over 9 bases. The junction had 6 bases not matched to a gene; V was cut back by 4 bases and J by 8 bases. This CDR3 is 14 amino acids long. Germline CDR1 reads MNHEY; CDR2 reads SMNVEV (reference sequence).

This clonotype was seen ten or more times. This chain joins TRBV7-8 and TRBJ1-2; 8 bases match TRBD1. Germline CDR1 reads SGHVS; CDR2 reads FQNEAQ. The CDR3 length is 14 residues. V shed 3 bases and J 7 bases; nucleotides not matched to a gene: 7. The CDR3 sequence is CASSLYTGGSGYTF. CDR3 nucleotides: TGTGCCAGCAGCTTGTATACAGGGGGTAGTGGCTACACCTTC.

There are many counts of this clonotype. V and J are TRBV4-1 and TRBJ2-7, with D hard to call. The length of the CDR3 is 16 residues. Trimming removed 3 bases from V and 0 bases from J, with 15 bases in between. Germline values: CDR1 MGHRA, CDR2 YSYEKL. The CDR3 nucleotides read TGCGCCAGCAGCCAGACTTGGAGCCATAGCTCCTACGAGCAGTACTTC. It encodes CASSQTWSHSSYEQYF.

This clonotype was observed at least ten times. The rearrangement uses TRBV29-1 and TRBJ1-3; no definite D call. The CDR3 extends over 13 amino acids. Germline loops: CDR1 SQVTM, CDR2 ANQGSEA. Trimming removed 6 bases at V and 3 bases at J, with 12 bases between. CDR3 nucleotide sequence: TGCAGCGTCGAGGGAACCGTTGGAAACACCATATATTTT. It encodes CSVEGTVGNTIYF.

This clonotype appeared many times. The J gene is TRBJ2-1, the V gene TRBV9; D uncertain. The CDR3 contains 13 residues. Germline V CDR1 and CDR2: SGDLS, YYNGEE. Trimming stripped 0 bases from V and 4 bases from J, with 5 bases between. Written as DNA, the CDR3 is TGTGCCAGCAGCGTAGACATGTACAATGAGCAGTTCTTC. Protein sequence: CASSVDMYNEQFF.

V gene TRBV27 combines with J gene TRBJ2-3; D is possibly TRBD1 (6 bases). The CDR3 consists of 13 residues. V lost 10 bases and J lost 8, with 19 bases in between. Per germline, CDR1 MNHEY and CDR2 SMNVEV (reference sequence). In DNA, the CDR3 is TGTGCCACCCATCGGACAGCCCAAGGTACGCAGTATTTT. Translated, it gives CATHRTAQGTQYF.

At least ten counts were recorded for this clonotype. The CDR3 loop is CASSDVSGSPNEQFF. CDR3 nucleotide sequence: TGTGCCAGCAGTGATGTCTCCGGGAGTCCTAATGAGCAGTTCTTC. The chain is built from TRBV2 and TRBJ2-1; tentative D call: TRBD2 (6 bases). The CDR3 consists of 15 residues. Germline assignment: CDR1 SNHLY and CDR2 FYNNEI. V lost 3 bases and J lost 7, with 16 bases in between.

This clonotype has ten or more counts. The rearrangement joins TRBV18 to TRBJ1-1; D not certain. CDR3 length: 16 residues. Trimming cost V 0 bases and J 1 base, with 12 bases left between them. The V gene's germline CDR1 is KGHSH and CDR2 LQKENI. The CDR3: CASSPPVSWSNTEAFF. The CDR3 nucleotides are TGTGCCAGCTCACCACCGGTTAGCTGGTCGAACACTGAAGCTTTCTTT.

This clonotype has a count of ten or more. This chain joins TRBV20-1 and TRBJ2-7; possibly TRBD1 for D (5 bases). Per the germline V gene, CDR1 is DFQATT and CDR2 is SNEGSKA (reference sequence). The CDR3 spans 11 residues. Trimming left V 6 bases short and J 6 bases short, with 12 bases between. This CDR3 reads CSASRVGEQYF. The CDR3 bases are TGCAGTGCCAGCAGGGTTGGCGAGCAGTACTTC.

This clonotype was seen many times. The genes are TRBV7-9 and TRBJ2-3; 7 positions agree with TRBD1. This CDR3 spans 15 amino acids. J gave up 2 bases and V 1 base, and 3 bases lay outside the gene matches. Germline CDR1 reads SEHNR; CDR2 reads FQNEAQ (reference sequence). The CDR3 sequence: CASSLGDRYTDTQYF. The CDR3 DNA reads TGTGCCAGCAGCTTAGGGGACAGATACACAGATACGCAGTATTTT.

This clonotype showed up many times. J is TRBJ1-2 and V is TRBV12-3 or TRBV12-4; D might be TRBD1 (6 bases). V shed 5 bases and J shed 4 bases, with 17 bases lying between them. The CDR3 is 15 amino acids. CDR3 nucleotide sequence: TGTGCCAGCAGTACCACAACGAAAGGGGGCTATGGCTACACCTTC. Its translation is CASSTTTKGGYGYTF.

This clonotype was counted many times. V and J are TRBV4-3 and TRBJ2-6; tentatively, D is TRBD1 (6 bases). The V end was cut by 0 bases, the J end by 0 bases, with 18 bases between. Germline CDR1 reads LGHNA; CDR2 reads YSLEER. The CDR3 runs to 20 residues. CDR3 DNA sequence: TGCGCCAGCAGCCAAGAATTTTGGCAGGGGAAGATCTCTGGGGCCAACGTCCTGACTTTC. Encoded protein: CASSQEFWQGKISGANVLTF.

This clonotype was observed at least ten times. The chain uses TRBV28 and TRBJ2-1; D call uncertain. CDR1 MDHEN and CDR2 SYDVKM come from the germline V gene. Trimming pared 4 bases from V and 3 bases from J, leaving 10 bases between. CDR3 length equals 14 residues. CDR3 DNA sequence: TGTGCCAGCAGTTCCATCATATACTACAATGAGCAGTTCTTC. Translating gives CASSSIIYYNEQFF.

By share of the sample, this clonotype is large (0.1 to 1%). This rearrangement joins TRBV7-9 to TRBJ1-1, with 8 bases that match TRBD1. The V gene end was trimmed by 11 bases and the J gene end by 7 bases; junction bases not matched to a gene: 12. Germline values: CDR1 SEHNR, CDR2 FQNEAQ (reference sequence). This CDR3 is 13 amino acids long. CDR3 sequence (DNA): TGTGCCGGGACACAGGGGGGAACCTATGAAGCTTTCTTT. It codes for CAGTQGGTYEAFF.

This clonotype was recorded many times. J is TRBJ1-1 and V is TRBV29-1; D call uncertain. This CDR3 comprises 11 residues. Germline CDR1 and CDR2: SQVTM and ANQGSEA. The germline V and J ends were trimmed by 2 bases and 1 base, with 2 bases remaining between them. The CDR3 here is CSVETNTEAFF. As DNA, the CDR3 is TGCAGCGTTGAAACGAACACTGAAGCTTTCTTT.

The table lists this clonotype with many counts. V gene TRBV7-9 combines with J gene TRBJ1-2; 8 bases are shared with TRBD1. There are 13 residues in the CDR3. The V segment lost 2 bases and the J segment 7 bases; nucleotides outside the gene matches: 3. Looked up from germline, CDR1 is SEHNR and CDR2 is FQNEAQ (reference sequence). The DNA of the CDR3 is TGTGCCAGCAGCTTACAGGGGGCAGGTGGCTACACCTTC. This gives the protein CASSLQGAGGYTF. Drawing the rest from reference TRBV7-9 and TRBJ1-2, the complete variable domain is DTGVSQNPRHKITKRGQNVTFRCDPISEHNRLYWYRQTLGQGPEFLTYFQNEAQLEKSRLLSDRFSAERPKGSFSTLEIQRTEQGDSAMYLCASSLQGAGGYTFGSGTRLTVV.

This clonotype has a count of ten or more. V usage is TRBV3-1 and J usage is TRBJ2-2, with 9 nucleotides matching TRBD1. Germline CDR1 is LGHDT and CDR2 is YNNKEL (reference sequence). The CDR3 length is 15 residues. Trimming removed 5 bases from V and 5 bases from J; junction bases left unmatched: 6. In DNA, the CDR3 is TGTGCCAGCAGCGGGGACAGGGCGGGGACCGGGGAGCTGTTTTTT. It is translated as CASSGDRAGTGELFF.

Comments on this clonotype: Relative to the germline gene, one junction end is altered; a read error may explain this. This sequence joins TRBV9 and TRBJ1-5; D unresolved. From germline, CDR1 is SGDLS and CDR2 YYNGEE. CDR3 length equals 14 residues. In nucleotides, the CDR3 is TGTGCCAGCAGCGTAGAGCCTAGCAATCAGCCCCAGAATTTT. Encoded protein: CASSVEPSNQPQNF.